The next 14 T cell receptor beta chains were all read from a single sample in a study of blood T cell repertoires in COVID-19. Sequencing was performed with immunoSEQ multiplex PCR; in TCRdb, only in-frame clones are kept and a portion is missing. The top ten clones hold roughly 4% of a sample with approximately 220,000 clones, roughly 90% of them seen once. The sample comprised PBMCs or T cells enriched from blood (not recorded which). Receptors were obtained from a woman aged 25 to 39 with acute COVID-19.

This rearrangement joins TRBV19 to TRBJ1-1; no firm D call. Trimming removed 8 bases from V and 1 base from J, with 14 bases in between. The CDR3 spans 14 residues. Per germline, CDR1 LNHDA and CDR2 SQIVND (reference sequence). The chain's CDR3 is CASLSPGRNTEAFF. CDR3 sequence (DNA): TGTGCCAGTTTATCACCCGGGAGGAACACTGAAGCTTTCTTT.

On this clone: A much larger clone is a single base away; this may be a read error. The chain combines TRBV11-3 with TRBJ1-1; unclear D gene. Germline V gives CDR1 SGHNT, CDR2 YENEEA. The length of the CDR3 is 13 residues. V dropped 0 bases and J dropped 1 base, with 3 bases sitting between them. The CDR3 sequence: CASSLDRNTEAFF. CDR3 nucleotide sequence: TGTGCCAGCAGCTTAGACAGGAACACTGAAGCTTTCTTT.

V is TRBV5-1 and J is TRBJ1-2; 10 bases line up with TRBD1. Germline values: CDR1 SGHRS, CDR2 YFSETQ. The CDR3 spans 16 residues. Trimming cost V 4 bases and J 3 bases; bases outside gene matches: 9. The CDR3 sequence: CASSPRVDRGHYGYTF. CDR3 DNA: TGCGCCAGCAGCCCGCGGGTCGACAGGGGGCACTATGGCTACACCTTC.

This clone has more than one count but fewer than ten. This rearrangement joins TRBV20-1 to TRBJ2-7; D may be TRBD1 (5 bases). This CDR3 has 11 residues. Germline lookup yields CDR1 DFQATT and CDR2 SNEGSKA (reference sequence). V was shortened by 8 bases and J by 3 bases, with 11 bases between the two germline ends. The CDR3 sequence: CSHRTSYEQYF. The CDR3 region has the DNA TGCAGTCACAGGACCAGCTACGAGCAGTACTTC.

The genes are TRBV7-3 and TRBJ2-1, with 9 nucleotides matching TRBD1. This CDR3 has 15 amino acids. V was pared by 1 base and J by 5 bases, with 3 bases of the junction left unmatched. Germline V gene data show CDR1 as SGHTA and CDR2 as FQGTGA. The CDR3 protein is CASSLNRGLHNEQFF. CDR3 in DNA: TGTGCCAGCAGCTTAAACAGGGGGCTGCACAATGAGCAGTTCTTC. The full variable domain, its missing parts supplied by reference TRBV7-3 and TRBJ2-1, is GAGVSQTPSNKVTEKGKYVELRCDPISGHTALYWYRQSLGQGPEFLIYFQGTGAADDSGLPNDRFFAVRPEGSVSTLKIQRTERGDSAVYLCASSLNRGLHNEQFFGPGTRLTVL.

This clone turned up a few times. CDR3 in amino acids: CASSQGGTSRTGELFF. Here the CDR3 DNA reads TGTGCCAGCAGCCAAGGAGGTACTAGTCGGACCGGGGAGCTGTTTTTT. The genes are TRBV14 and TRBJ2-2; perhaps TRBD2 as D (5 bases). CDR1 and CDR2 from the germline V gene are SGHDN and FVKESK. The CDR3 is 16 residues long. Trimming cost V 1 base and J 5 bases, with 14 bases left between them.

V and J are TRBV6-5 and TRBJ1-2; perhaps TRBD1 as D (6 bases). CDR1 MNHEY and CDR2 SVGAGI come from the germline V gene. The germline V and J ends were trimmed by 6 bases and 2 bases, with 10 bases remaining between them. CDR3 length equals 13 residues. CDR3: CASSPTGNYGYTF. The CDR3 bases are TGTGCCAGCAGCCCCACAGGGAACTATGGCTACACCTTC.

This clone has just one count. This chain joins TRBV7-9 and TRBJ2-5; perhaps TRBD2 as D (6 bases). The CDR3 runs to 14 residues. V was pared by 2 bases and J by 4 bases, with 11 bases between. Germline assignment: CDR1 SEHNR and CDR2 FQNEAQ (reference sequence). The CDR3 bases are TGTGCCAGCAGCTTAAGTGGAGGGAGAGAGACCCAGTACTTC. Protein sequence: CASSLSGGRETQYF. Full variable domain (rest looked up from reference TRBV7-9 and TRBJ2-5): DTGVSQNPRHKITKRGQNVTFRCDPISEHNRLYWYRQTLGQGPEFLTYFQNEAQLEKSRLLSDRFSAERPKGSFSTLEIQRTEQGDSAMYLCASSLSGGRETQYFGPGTRLLVL.

The V call is TRBV29-1, the J call TRBJ1-2; 9 nucleotides align to TRBD1. The V segment lost 3 bases and the J segment 5 bases; nucleotides outside the gene matches: 10. This CDR3 is built from 15 residues. Germline V gene lookup returns CDR1 SQVTM and CDR2 ANQGSEA. CDR3 nucleotides: TGCAGCGTTGATCCTACCCTCGGGACAGGGTATGGCTACACCTTC. This gives the protein CSVDPTLGTGYGYTF.

The chain recombines TRBV2 with TRBJ2-7, with D perhaps matching TRBD1 (5 bases). The CDR3 is 11 amino acids. The V and J ends lost 4 bases and 6 bases respectively, with 7 bases between them. CDR1 and CDR2 (germline): SNHLY, FYNNEI. This CDR3 reads CASSGQTEQYF. The CDR3 DNA is TGTGCCAGCAGTGGACAGACCGAGCAGTACTTC.

The count of this clone is one. The chain's CDR3 is CAIRGTGGAGETQYF. The DNA of the CDR3 is TGTGCCATCAGGGGCACAGGGGGCGCGGGGGAGACCCAGTACTTC. The V and J genes are TRBV10-3 and TRBJ2-5, with TRBD1 identical over 9 bases. V shed 6 bases and J 5 bases; nucleotides not matched to a gene: 10. Germline assignment: CDR1 ENHRY and CDR2 SYGVKD. This CDR3 spans 15 amino acids.

The chain carries TRBV7-2 and TRBJ1-5; 12 bases map to TRBD1. CDR3 length: 16 amino acids. CDR1 and CDR2 from the germline V gene are SGHTA and FQGNSA. V shed 5 bases and J 1 base; nucleotides not matched to a gene: 3. In DNA, the CDR3 is TGTGCCAGCAGCCCGGGGACAGGGGGCAGCAATCAGCCCCAGCATTTT. This translates into CASSPGTGGSNQPQHF. The whole variable domain, remainder taken from reference TRBV7-2 and TRBJ1-5, is GAGVSQSPSNKVTEKGKDVELRCDPISGHTALYWYRQSLGQGLEFLIYFQGNSAPDKSGLPSDRFSAERTGGSVSTLTIQRTQQEDSAVYLCASSPGTGGSNQPQHFGDGTRLSIL.

The chain recombines TRBV4-1 with TRBJ1-5; D possibly corresponds to TRBD1 (5 bases). The CDR3 is 16 amino acids. V lost 0 bases, J lost 5 bases, and 14 bases lay in between. The germline V gene encodes CDR1 MGHRA and CDR2 YSYEKL. CDR3 bases: TGCGCCAGCAGCCAAGATCTGTTAGGGGTTCATCAGCCCCAGCATTTT. Translated: CASSQDLLGVHQPQHF.

The CDR3 sequence is CASSPGGGSNQPQHF. The CDR3 DNA is TGTGCCAGCAGTCCCGGGGGGGGCAGCAATCAGCCCCAGCATTTT. The V call is TRBV27, the J call TRBJ1-5; possible D gene TRBD1, 6 bases. CDR1 and CDR2 from the germline V gene are MNHEY and SMNVEV (reference sequence). V was trimmed by 5 bases and J by 1 base, leaving 12 bases between them. CDR3 length: 15 amino acids.